A single sample gave rise to the 15 T cell receptor beta chains below, sequenced in a study of cytotoxic CD8 clonotypes in ibrutinib-treated CLL. Only in-frame clones appear in the TCRdb table, and some are missing; sequencing was by immunoSEQ multiplex PCR. The sample comprises approximately 100,000 clones, roughly 80% of which are singletons, and about 30% rests with the top ten. The sample was PBMCs, taken after 12 months of ibrutinib treatment. These receptor sequences come from a human donor with chronic lymphocytic leukemia.

The chain combines TRBV30 with TRBJ1-2; the D is unclear. Germline V gives CDR1 GTSNPN, CDR2 SVGIG (reference sequence). Trimming stripped 2 bases from V and 8 bases from J, with 24 bases between. There are 16 residues in the CDR3. In DNA form, the CDR3 reads TGTGCCTGGAGTAAATGGGAGACCGAGGAAGTAAGGGGCTACACCTTC. Protein: CAWSKWETEEVRGYTF.

The chain joins TRBV6-4 to TRBJ2-4, with TRBD2 identical over 7 bases. Germline V gene lookup returns CDR1 MRHNA and CDR2 SNTAGT. With 5 bases clipped from V and 6 bases from J, the junction kept 4 bases outside the gene matches. The CDR3 has 13 residues. Here the CDR3 reads CASSLREGNIQYF. The CDR3 nucleotides read TGTGCCAGCAGTCTCAGGGAGGGAAACATTCAGTACTTC.

The chain combines TRBV30 with TRBJ1-6; 9 bases are a match to TRBD1. After removal of 4 bases from V and 7 bases from J, the junction contained 2 bases not matched to a gene. Per the germline V gene, CDR1 is GTSNPN and CDR2 is SVGIG (reference sequence). The CDR3 sequence is 13 residues long. DNA of the CDR3: TGTGCCTGGATTGGACAGGGGAATTCACCCCTCCACTTT. Amino acids: CAWIGQGNSPLHF.

The rearrangement uses TRBV11-3 and TRBJ1-6; 8 bases are a match to TRBD1. J was trimmed by 9 bases and V by 5 bases; bases with no gene match: 3. This CDR3 spans 13 amino acids. Per the germline V gene, CDR1 is SGHNT and CDR2 is YENEEA. CDR3 DNA sequence: TGTGCCAGCAGCCGGACAGGGCCTTCACCCCTCCACTTT. Amino acids: CASSRTGPSPLHF.

The J gene is TRBJ2-3, the V gene TRBV6-5; D possibly corresponds to TRBD1 (5 bases). The CDR3 totals 13 residues. V gave up 9 bases and J gave up 1 base, with 11 bases separating them. Per germline, CDR1 MNHEY and CDR2 SVGAGI. The DNA for the CDR3 is TGTGCCAGTAAACAGGCTGGCACAGATACGCAGTATTTT. Amino acid sequence: CASKQAGTDTQYF.

This clone was detected only once. The chain is built from TRBV7-6 and TRBJ2-1; either TRBD1 or TRBD2 may fit D (5 bases each). Germline V gene sequence: CDR1 SGHVS, CDR2 FNYEAQ. V lost 6 bases, J lost 6 bases, and 18 bases lay in between. CDR3 length: 15 amino acids. Here the CDR3 reads CASSSGTPLGNEQFF. DNA for the CDR3: TGTGCCAGCAGTTCCGGGACCCCGCTCGGCAATGAGCAGTTCTTC.

The V and J genes are TRBV18 and TRBJ1-1, with D unclear. The germline V and J ends were trimmed by 6 bases and 2 bases, with 13 bases remaining between them. The CDR3 runs to 14 residues. CDR1 is KGHSH and CDR2 is LQKENI in the germline V gene. The CDR3 is CASSPNSFNTEAFF. The DNA for the CDR3 is TGTGCCAGCTCGCCTAACAGTTTCAACACTGAAGCTTTCTTT.

The rearrangement links TRBV6-5 to TRBJ1-6; no firm D call. The germline V and J ends were trimmed by 0 bases and 5 bases, with 2 bases remaining between them. Germline V CDR1 and CDR2: MNHEY, SVGAGI. The CDR3 length is 13 residues. The DNA for the CDR3 is TGTGCCAGCAGTTACTCGAATAATTCACCCCTCCACTTT. Encoded protein: CASSYSNNSPLHF.

This clone was observed a handful of times. The chain links TRBV7-3 to TRBJ1-1, with 9 bases fitting TRBD1. The germline gives CDR1 SGHTA, CDR2 FQGTGA. The trim removed 2 bases at V and 11 bases at J, leaving 9 bases unmatched. CDR3 length equals 14 residues. The CDR3 DNA sequence: TGTGCCAGCAGCTTATGGGGTTTTGGGACAGGGGCTTTCTTT. This encodes CASSLWGFGTGAFF.

This clone was seen once. The chain's CDR3 is CASSFRGDFEAFF. The DNA for the CDR3 is TGTGCCAGCAGCTTTCGGGGTGATTTTGAAGCTTTCTTT. V is TRBV7-8 and J is TRBJ1-1; D is unresolved. CDR1 SGHVS and CDR2 FQNEAQ come from the germline V gene. The V end lost 3 bases, the J end lost 7 bases, and 12 bases lay between the germline ends. There are 13 residues in the CDR3.

This sequence joins TRBV5-4 and TRBJ1-2; no reliable D call. Trimming took 2 bases from V and 8 from J, leaving 7 bases between them. This CDR3 is 11 amino acids long. The germline gives CDR1 SGHNT, CDR2 YYREEE (reference sequence). This chain's CDR3 is CASSFMSGYTF. The CDR3 DNA is TGTGCCAGCAGCTTTATGAGCGGCTACACCTTC.

The chain carries TRBV2 and TRBJ1-2; possible D gene TRBD1, 5 bases. The CDR3 contains 12 residues. Trimming cost V 4 bases and J 8 bases, with 11 bases left between them. Germline V CDR1 and CDR2: SNHLY, FYNNEI. CDR3 sequence: CASSGQGTGYTF. CDR3 bases: TGTGCCAGCAGTGGGCAGGGAACAGGCTACACCTTC.

The chain employs TRBV19 and TRBJ1-6, with D possibly being TRBD1 (5 bases). There are 15 residues in the CDR3. With 5 bases removed from V and 6 bases from J, the gap between germline ends came to 14 bases. Per germline, CDR1 LNHDA and CDR2 SQIVND (reference sequence). This chain's CDR3 is CASSPTGHINSPLHF. The DNA for the CDR3 is TGTGCCAGTAGTCCGACTGGACACATTAATTCACCCCTCCACTTT.

V usage is TRBV6-5 and J usage is TRBJ1-1; D not resolved. V lost 10 bases and J lost 0, with 18 bases in between. The germline CDR1 and CDR2 sequences are MNHEY and SVGAGI. This CDR3 is 15 amino acids long. The CDR3: CATLVTPTMNTEAFF. The CDR3 DNA is TGTGCCACCCTTGTAACCCCGACCATGAACACTGAAGCTTTCTTT.

The chain is built from TRBV28 and TRBJ1-5; no reliable D call. Trimming took 3 bases from V and 7 from J, leaving 7 bases between them. Per the germline V gene, CDR1 is MDHEN and CDR2 is SYDVKM. This CDR3 has 12 amino acids. CDR3 loop: CASSFGEQPQHF. CDR3 nucleotides: TGTGCCAGCAGTTTTGGTGAGCAGCCCCAGCATTTT. The complete variable domain, with remaining parts taken from reference TRBV28 and TRBJ1-5, reads DVKVTQSSRYLVKRTGEKVFLECVQDMDHENMFWYRQDPGLGLRLIYFSYDVKMKEKGDIPEGYSVSREKKERFSLILESASTNQTSMYLCASSFGEQPQHFGDGTRLSIL.